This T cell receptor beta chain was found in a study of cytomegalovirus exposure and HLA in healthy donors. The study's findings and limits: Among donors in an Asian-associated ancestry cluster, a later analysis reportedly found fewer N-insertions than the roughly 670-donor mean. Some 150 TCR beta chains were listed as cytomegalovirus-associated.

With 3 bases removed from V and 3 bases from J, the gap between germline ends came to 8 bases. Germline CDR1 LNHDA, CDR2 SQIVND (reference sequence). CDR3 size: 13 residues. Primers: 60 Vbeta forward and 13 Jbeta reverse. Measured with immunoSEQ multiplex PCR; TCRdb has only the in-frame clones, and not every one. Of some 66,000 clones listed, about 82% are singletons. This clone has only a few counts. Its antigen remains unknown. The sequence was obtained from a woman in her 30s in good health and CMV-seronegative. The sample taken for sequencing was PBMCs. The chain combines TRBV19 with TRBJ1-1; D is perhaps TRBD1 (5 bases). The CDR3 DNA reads TGTGCCAGTAGTATCTGGGGGGACACTGAAGCTTTCTTT. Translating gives CASSIWGDTEAFF. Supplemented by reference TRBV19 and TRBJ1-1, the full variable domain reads DGGITQSPKYLFRKEGQNVTLSCEQNLNHDAMYWYRQDPGQGLRLIYYSQIVNDFQKGDIAEGYSVSREKKESFPLTVTSAQKNPTAFYLCASSIWGDTEAFFGQGTRLTVV.